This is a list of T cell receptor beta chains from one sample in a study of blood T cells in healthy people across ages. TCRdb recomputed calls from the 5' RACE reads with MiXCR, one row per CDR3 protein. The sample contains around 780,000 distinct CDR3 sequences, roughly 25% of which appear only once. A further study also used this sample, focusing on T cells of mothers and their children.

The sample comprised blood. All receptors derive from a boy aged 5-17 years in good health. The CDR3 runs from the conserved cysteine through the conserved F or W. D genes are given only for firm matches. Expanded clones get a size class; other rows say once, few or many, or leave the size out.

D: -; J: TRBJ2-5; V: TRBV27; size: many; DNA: TGTGCCAGCAGTTCCAATCGACCGCCCGAGGAGACCCAGTACTTC; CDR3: CASSSNRPPEETQYF
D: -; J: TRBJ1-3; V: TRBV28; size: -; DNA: TGTGCCAGCAGCCCTTCTGGGAGGACACTTGGAAACACCATATATTTT; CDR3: CASSPSGRTLGNTIYF
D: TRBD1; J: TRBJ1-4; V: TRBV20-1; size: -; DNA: TGCAGTGCTACGCCGGACAGGGAAAAACTGTTTTTT; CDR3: CSATPDREKLFF
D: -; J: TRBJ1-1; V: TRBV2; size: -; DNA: TGTGCCAGCAGTGAAACTGGGGGCCGTTTCACTGAAGCTTTCTTT; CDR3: CASSETGGRFTEAFF
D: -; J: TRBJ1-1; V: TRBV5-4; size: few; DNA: TGTGCCAGCGGCTTGGTAGCGAACACTGAAGCTTTCTTT; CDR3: CASGLVANTEAFF
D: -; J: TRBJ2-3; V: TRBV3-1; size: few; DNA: TGTGCCAGCAGGCCCGCGGGGGCGACAGATACGCAGTATTTT; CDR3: CASRPAGATDTQYF
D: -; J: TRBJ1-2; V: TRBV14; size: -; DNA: TGTGCCAGCAGCGAAGTAGGGGCTGGCTATGGCTACACCTTC; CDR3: CASSEVGAGYGYTF
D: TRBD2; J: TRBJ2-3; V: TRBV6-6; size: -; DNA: TGTGCCAGCAGTCAAACCGGGACTAGCGGGAGAACGCAGTATTTT; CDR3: CASSQTGTSGRTQYF
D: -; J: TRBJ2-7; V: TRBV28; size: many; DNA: TGTGCCAGCAGTTCCCTCTCCTACGAGCAGTACTTC; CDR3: CASSSLSYEQYF
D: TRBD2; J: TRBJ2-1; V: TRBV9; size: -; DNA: TGTGCCAGCAGCGTAGAGGCAGCGGGGTACAATGAGCAGTTCTTC; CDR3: CASSVEAAGYNEQFF
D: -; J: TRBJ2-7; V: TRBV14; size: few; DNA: TGTGCCAGCAGCCAAGGGGACTCCTACGAGCAGTACTTC; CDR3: CASSQGDSYEQYF
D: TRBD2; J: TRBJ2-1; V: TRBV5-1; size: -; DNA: TGCGCCAGCAGGCAGAGGACTAGCGGGGGGGCCGCGAATGAGCAGTTCTTC; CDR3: CASRQRTSGGAANEQFF